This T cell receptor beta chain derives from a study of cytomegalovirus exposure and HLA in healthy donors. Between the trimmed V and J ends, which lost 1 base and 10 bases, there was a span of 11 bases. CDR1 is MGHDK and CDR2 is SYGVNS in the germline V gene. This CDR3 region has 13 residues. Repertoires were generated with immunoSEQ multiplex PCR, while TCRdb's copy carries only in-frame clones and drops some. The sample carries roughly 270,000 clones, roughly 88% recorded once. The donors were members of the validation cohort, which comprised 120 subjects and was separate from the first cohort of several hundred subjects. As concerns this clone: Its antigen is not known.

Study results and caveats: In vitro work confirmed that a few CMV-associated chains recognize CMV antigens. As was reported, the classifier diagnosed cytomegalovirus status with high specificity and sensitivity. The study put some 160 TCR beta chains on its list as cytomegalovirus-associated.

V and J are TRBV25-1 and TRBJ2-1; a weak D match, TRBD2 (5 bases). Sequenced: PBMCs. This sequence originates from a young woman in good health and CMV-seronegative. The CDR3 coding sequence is TGTGCCAGCAGTGAATTCAGCCGGGGAGAGCAGTTCTTC. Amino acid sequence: CASSEFSRGEQFF.